This T cell receptor (beta chain) was retrieved from a study of cytomegalovirus exposure and HLA in healthy donors listed by TCRdb under 2017. About the investigation overall: In an earlier analysis of under 750 of the donors, 276 Gb of sequence data and 120 million or so unique TCR beta sequences from about 190 million T cells were reported. Roughly 300 gigabases of sequencing data and approximately 92 million unique TCR sequences made up an early release that covered over 550 HLA-typed donors. Of the 300 to 500 genotyped donors, roughly 80% were placed in the genetic ancestry cluster associated with self-reported Caucasian donors. The study was designed to test whether signatures of past pathogen exposure could be identified by cataloging public T cell receptors. The study profiled the T cell repertoires of about 640 subjects by immunosequencing and related them to cytomegalovirus serostatus. Besides the first cohort of more than 650 subjects, a separate validation cohort made up of over 100 different subjects was used. To predict cytomegalovirus infection status, the study brought together high-throughput TCR immunosequencing, statistical association of individual TCRs with disease status, and machine learning. A later analysis re-analyzed previously published TCR beta repertoires from hundreds of donors and added high-resolution HLA genotyping to study TCR occurrence patterns. Rather than drawing on any new phenotypic data, the later analysis identified candidate immune exposures from TCR beta sequences and the way those sequences occurred across donors. In an earlier analysis of several hundred of the donors, high-throughput TCR beta sequencing was used to judge whether each TCR beta V gene segment behaved as functional or pseudogenic. Donor age, sex, ethnicity and CMV serostatus were collected together with the repertoire data. In a later genetic analysis, genome-wide SNP genotypes for about 55% of the roughly 700 donors were used, and that subset was treated as a discovery cohort. Every repertoire in the discovery cohort had been generated on one and the same sequencing platform. Class I and class II HLA loci were covered by the typing at four-digit resolution. Typing coverage varied by locus: roughly 620-640 donors for A, B, C, DRB1 and DQB1; roughly 520 for DQA1; 600 to 610 for DPA1; around 450 for DPB1. Because of strong linkage in the cohort, a handful of DR-DQ haplotypes were treated as single units for association and clustering. Among some 410 genotyped donors of the cohort, an average of roughly 240,000 unique TCR beta nucleotide sequences were sequenced per donor, roughly 18% of them non-productive.

The cohort was made up of 650 to 700 healthy bone marrow donors. At the time of sampling, all cohort members were nominally healthy, though unrecorded immune exposures were likely present. The donor was CMV seropositive and belonged to the group of 250 to 350 seropositive cohort members. Each donor provided a peripheral blood sample, and peripheral blood mononuclear cells were used for TCR beta sequencing. Genomic DNA extraction from the blood cell samples was performed with the Qiagen DNeasy Blood Extraction Kit. V is cut by 0 bases and J by 8 bases, and the space between the germline ends is 8 bases. The CDR3 spans 12 residues, from the cysteine through the phenylalanine. The entry retains the CDR3 DNA only, 36 bases that are in frame from base 1. CDR1 and CDR2 are drawn from the germline V gene (reference sequence): GTSNPN, SVGIG. Library prep was done by the immunoSEQ multiplex PCR assay. For the multiplex PCR, a mixture combining 60 forward primers for TCR Vbeta segments and 13 reverse primers for TCR Jbeta segments was used. The CDR3 region of rearranged TCR beta genes was amplified from genomic DNA with a multiplex PCR assay. On the Illumina HiSeq System, the amplified TCR beta libraries were sequenced as 87-base-pair reads. The original methods were these. In a later analysis, 77 million or so unique TCR beta chains were counted across the roughly 670 repertoires, and about 9.9 million of these chains were shared by at least two donors. A nearest-neighbor algorithm error-corrected the raw reads and collapsed the reads into unique sequences, merging closely related sequences to remove PCR and sequencing errors. Alignment of CDR3 sequences to IMGT reference sequences was used to assign V, D and J gene segments. For a sequence to be retained, a match of at least six nucleotides was required to both a V gene segment and a J gene segment. Rearrangements were classified as productive when the CDR3 lacked stop codons and remained in frame with V and J, and all other rearrangements were classified as non-productive. CDR3 was defined by IMGT convention, running from the second conserved V-encoded cysteine to the conserved J-encoded phenylalanine. In an earlier analysis of more than 550 of the donors, sequences lacking an unambiguous match to a single V gene segment were excluded. An earlier analysis of about 600 of the donors called V segments functional above 56.7% productive rearrangements and segregating when the between-donor standard deviation exceeded 5%. A statistical classification framework was built for diagnosing cytomegalovirus status from the catalog of TCR beta chain sequences. In a later analysis, TCR nucleotide sequences were compared against IMGT/GENE-DB human TR gene sequences so that V and J genes could be assigned. A later analysis assigned CDR3 sequences and most-parsimonious VDJ recombination scenarios with the TCRdist pipeline. In a later analysis, each TCR beta chain was defined by its CDR3 amino acid sequence together with its V-gene family, and reads without a unique V-gene family were excluded. In a later analysis, around 600 highly shared, low-generation-probability nucleotide sequences were removed to address suspected cross-contamination and a sequencing artifact. A later analysis calculated a clonal expansion index for each public chain from normalized within-repertoire ranks of inferred template counts. In a later analysis, generation probabilities were computed with a VDJ recombination model fitted to out-of-frame rearrangements, and the resulting probabilities were checked against IGoR. Hypergeometric tests were used in a later analysis to score TCR-TCR, TCR-HLA and TCR-CMV co-occurrence, with a repertoire-size bias correction applied to the TCR pairs. False discovery rates were estimated in a later analysis by permuting HLA or CMV assignments 20 times. In a later analysis, co-occurring TCRs were grouped using DBSCAN, with TCRdist sequence similarity added in when clustering inside HLA-allele-positive subsets. Repertoires with fewer than 30,000 or more than 120,000 public chains were left out of co-occurrence clustering, as were about 5 repertoires with anomalous nucleotide sharing. This immuneACCESS table, as held by TCRdb, lists in-frame sequences with V and J called but not all clones. Of the missing ones, under half trace to an unresolved V gene in checked studies; the others have no known cause. V and J calls and clone size are those listed in that table; D and trimming were worked out from the DNA. For this sample the table gives tens of thousands of clones, of which around nine tenths were detected only once. The top ten clonotypes cover around a tenth of the sample.

Paper-wide results and their limitations: In vitro tests confirmed that a few of the cytomegalovirus-associated TCR beta chains recognize cytomegalovirus antigens. In a later analysis, the rate of TCR association differed among HLA loci, with DRB1 alleles having the most associated TCRs and HLA-C alleles having the fewest. Linkage disequilibrium might explain the correlated functional status among segregating V segments, but an unknown experimental factor could not be excluded. Most TCR sequences were seen in very few donors, while some public TCRs were found in many individuals. The study gave a list of more than 150 TCR beta chains associated with cytomegalovirus. CMV serostatus was the only immune exposure information available for the cohort. According to a later genetic analysis, donors in an Asian-associated ancestry cluster had fewer N-insertions in productive TCRs than the approximately 710-donor mean. An association between a missense DCLRE1C variant and V-gene and J-gene trimming of TCR beta chains was found in a later genetic analysis and replicated in an independent cohort. Seventeen rarely observed V segments, including chromosome 9 orphons, were excluded from the earlier analysis of some 590 of the donors because counts were too low. The classifier was reported to diagnose cytomegalovirus status with high specificity and sensitivity in both the original and validation cohorts. The authors suggested that the approach could potentially be extended to other disease states and immunological phenotypes. A further reported finding was that TCR beta sequences accurately predicted the HLA-A and HLA-B alleles for most subjects in the first cohort. A later analysis reported that several top co-occurrence clusters appeared linked to parvovirus B19, influenza, CMV and Epstein-Barr virus. According to a later analysis, most CMV-associated TCR beta chains appeared to be HLA-restricted, and the HLA associations seemed to be driven largely by CMV exposure. When HLA alleles, especially DR and DQ, strongly co-occurred, TCR associations were difficult to assign to individual alleles. Broadly in line with IMGT annotations, most TCR beta V segments showed up in productive rearrangements about 90% or about 30% of the time in an earlier analysis of 450 to 600 of the donors. The presence/absence analyses assumed that sequencing depth was roughly uniform across donors, and that assumption may not be true. The cohort was sequenced for TCR beta chains only, and without alpha or paired-chain data the features that could be detected were limited. Because HLA typing was missing for some donors at each locus, association tests included only the typed subset. At a false discovery rate of 0.05, a later analysis linked 15,000 to 20,000 TCR beta sequences to specific HLA alleles. A cluster of highly shared sequence variants was judged likely to represent a technical artifact of the sequencing pipeline. Compared with equally common non-associated chains, HLA-associated TCR beta chains in a later analysis were more clonally expanded and had lower generation probabilities. Some IMGT-functional V segments, including TRBV6-2 and TRBV6-3, could not be distinguished by the 87-base-pair reads and were therefore excluded.

On this clone itself: This clone's antigen is unknown. No clone much larger than this one lies a single base away; base qualities are absent.

The TCR comes from a man under 40 in good health and CMV-seropositive. Sequenced input: PBMCs. The chain links TRBV30 with TRBJ1-3; the D gene is possibly TRBD1, with 6 bases matching. Here is the DNA: TGTGCCTGGAGTGTAGGGGGATACACCATATATTTT. Translated, this is CAWSVGGYTIYF.